A single sample gave rise to the 30 T cell receptor beta chains below, sequenced in a study of blood T cell dynamics during melanoma immunotherapy. Sequencing used immunoSEQ multiplex PCR; TCRdb keeps in-frame clones, though not all of them. The repertoire holds more than 8,000 clones, with 85% to 90% as singletons. As to time point: week 3, after first cycle of checkpoint inhibitor. Sample: blood, taken from a patient treated with checkpoint blockade. Every receptor here comes from a human donor with melanoma.

The chain couples TRBV19 to TRBJ1-5, with a possible D match to TRBD1 (5 bases). The V end was cut by 7 bases, the J end by 3 bases, with 19 bases between. Germline-derived CDR1 and CDR2 are LNHDA and SQIVND (reference sequence). The CDR3 totals 16 residues. This CDR3 reads CASTPPARGFNQPQHF. The CDR3 DNA reads as TGTGCCAGTACCCCCCCGGCCCGGGGGTTCAATCAGCCCCAGCATTTT.

The V gene is TRBV18, the J gene TRBJ1-2, with D unclear. CDR3 size: 13 residues. Germline CDR1 and CDR2: KGHSH and LQKENI. V lost 1 base and J lost 11, with 14 bases in between. CDR3 DNA sequence: TGTGCCAGCTCACCACGGAGGGAGGAACTTTACACCTTC. Residues: CASSPRREELYTF.

V is TRBV5-4 and J is TRBJ2-1; no clear D. The V gene's germline CDR1 is SGHNT and CDR2 YYREEE (reference sequence). The CDR3 covers 15 residues. V was trimmed by 0 bases and J by 0 bases, leaving 7 bases between them. The CDR3 coding sequence is TGTGCCAGCAGCTTGGCCGCGGTCTCCTACAATGAGCAGTTCTTC. Residues: CASSLAAVSYNEQFF.

This sequence joins TRBV23-1 and TRBJ2-1; 10 bases agree with TRBD1. TRBV23-1 is treated as an ORF (open reading frame) with a function not yet certain. The CDR3 consists of 18 residues. V was pared by 2 bases and J by 9 bases, with 16 bases of the junction left unmatched. The CDR3 reads CASSQLSDRDRGCTEQFF. In nucleotides, the CDR3 is TGCGCCAGCAGTCAACTCTCTGACCGGGACAGGGGTTGTACTGAGCAGTTCTTC.

V is TRBV18 and J is TRBJ1-2; D might be TRBD1 (6 bases). The length of the CDR3 is 16 residues. Looked up from germline, CDR1 is KGHSH and CDR2 is LQKENI. Trimming pared 5 bases from V and 6 bases from J, leaving 22 bases between. The CDR3 is CASSTPPAGALDGYTF. The CDR3 DNA sequence: TGTGCCAGCTCAACGCCGCCTGCAGGGGCTCTGGATGGCTACACCTTC.

This clone was recorded only once. The rearrangement uses TRBV6-1 and TRBJ1-5; D perhaps matches TRBD1 (5 bases). CDR3 length equals 15 residues. V lost 6 bases, J lost 0 bases, and 12 bases lay in between. Per the germline V gene, CDR1 is MNHNS and CDR2 is SASEGT. The CDR3 nucleotides read TGTGCCAGCAGCATCCAGGGTAATAGCAATCAGCCCCAGCATTTT. It is translated as CASSIQGNSNQPQHF.

V usage is TRBV29-1 and J usage is TRBJ2-7; D is unclear. Trimming left V 3 bases short and J 4 bases short, with 10 bases between. The germline V gene has CDR1 SQVTM and CDR2 ANQGSEA. The CDR3 has 12 residues. The CDR3 reads CSVEGLGYEQYF. DNA of the CDR3: TGCAGCGTTGAGGGTTTGGGTTACGAGCAGTACTTC.

This chain uses TRBV2 with TRBJ1-1, with TRBD1 as a possible D gene (5 bases). Germline V gene lookup returns CDR1 SNHLY and CDR2 FYNNEI. Trimming left V 11 bases short and J 2 bases short, with 15 bases between. The CDR3 length is 13 residues. CDR3 sequence reads: CAGLRQTNTEAFF. The CDR3 DNA reads TGTGCCGGTCTTCGACAGACCAACACTGAAGCTTTCTTT.

The V gene is TRBV5-4, the J gene TRBJ1-1; no firm D call. CDR1 and CDR2 from the germline V gene are SGHNT and YYREEE (reference sequence). The CDR3 is made up of 12 amino acids. V was cut by 2 bases and J by 5 bases, with 7 bases left in between. CDR3 residues: CASSLGLTEAFF. The CDR3 DNA is TGTGCCAGCAGCTTAGGACTTACTGAAGCTTTCTTT.

This chain links TRBV11-2 with TRBJ2-5; 13 bases are shared with TRBD2. Germline values: CDR1 SGHAT, CDR2 FQNNGV. V lost 5 bases and J lost 5; bases outside the gene matches: 8. The CDR3 runs to 16 residues. The CDR3 DNA reads as TGTGCCAGCAGCACCCGGACTAGCGGGAGTCGGGAGACCCAGTACTTC. Translation: CASSTRTSGSRETQYF.

The V and J genes are TRBV18 and TRBJ1-2, with 7 nucleotides matching TRBD1. CDR1 KGHSH and CDR2 LQKENI come from the germline V gene. CDR3 length equals 15 residues. J was trimmed by 1 base and V by 6 bases; bases with no gene match: 8. The CDR3 reads CASSEARDSNYGYTF. DNA of the CDR3: TGTGCCAGCTCTGAAGCCAGGGACAGTAACTATGGCTACACCTTC.

The chain carries TRBV28 and TRBJ2-5; 16 nucleotides match TRBD2. The ends lost 1 base at V and 1 base at J; junction bases unmatched: 3. The CDR3 has 18 amino acids. Germline V gene data show CDR1 as MDHEN and CDR2 as SYDVKM. The CDR3 DNA sequence: TGTGCCAGCAGTTTATTGGGACTAGCGGGGGGGCGCCAAGAGACCCAGTACTTC. Translated, it gives CASSLLGLAGGRQETQYF.

This chain uses TRBV18 with TRBJ1-1; D is unresolved. V lost 5 bases, J lost 4 bases, and 17 bases lay in between. This CDR3 region has 15 residues. Looked up from germline, CDR1 is KGHSH and CDR2 is LQKENI. The CDR3 DNA follows: TGTGCCAGCTCAGCAAACTTAGGGATTGTCACTGAAGCTTTCTTT. This codes for CASSANLGIVTEAFF.

This chain connects TRBV30 to TRBJ2-5; D is uncertain. The CDR3 has 10 residues. Germline assignment: CDR1 GTSNPN and CDR2 SVGIG (reference sequence). V gave up 6 bases and J gave up 4 bases, with 6 bases separating them. DNA of the CDR3: TGTGCCTGCAGATCAGAGACCCAGTACTTC. Translation: CACRSETQYF. The variable domain in full, with the rest retrieved from reference TRBV30 and TRBJ2-5, is SQTIHQWPATLVQPVGSPLSLECTVEGTSNPNLYWYRQAAGRGLQLLFYSVGIGQISSEVPQNLSASRPQDRQFILSSKKLLLSDSGFYLCACRSETQYFGPGTRLLVL.

The chain combines TRBV5-5 with TRBJ2-3; D unclear. This CDR3 has 16 residues. CDR1 is SGHKS and CDR2 is YYEKEE in the germline V gene (reference sequence). V lost 1 base and J 4 bases, leaving 16 bases between the germline ends. The CDR3 protein is CASSLSEELESDTQYF. In nucleotides, the CDR3 is TGTGCCAGCAGCTTGAGTGAGGAGCTTGAGTCAGATACGCAGTATTTT.

This chain joins TRBV19 and TRBJ1-1; possible D gene TRBD1, 5 bases. V was clipped by 6 bases and J by 8 bases, with 10 bases between them. The CDR3 runs 11 residues. The germline V gene encodes CDR1 LNHDA and CDR2 SQIVND (reference sequence). CDR3 nucleotides: TGTGCCAGTAGCATCGACAGAGAAGCTTTCTTT. Its protein is CASSIDREAFF.

CDR3 region: CASSLATGSPDYGYTF. CDR3 bases: TGTGCCAGCAGCTTAGCGACAGGGAGTCCCGACTATGGCTACACCTTC. The chain combines TRBV7-9 with TRBJ1-2, with 7 bases fitting TRBD1. Germline CDR1 reads SEHNR; CDR2 reads FQNEAQ (reference sequence). The ends lost 0 bases at V and 3 bases at J; junction bases unmatched: 7. CDR3 size: 16 residues.

This chain connects TRBV10-3 to TRBJ1-2, with a tentative D call TRBD1 (5 bases). The germline V gene encodes CDR1 ENHRY and CDR2 SYGVKD. The CDR3 has 18 amino acids. Trimming removed 6 bases at V and 0 bases at J, with 23 bases between. The CDR3 region has the DNA TGTGCCATCAGCGCGGACCGGGGCAGAACAAGGGCTAACTATGGCTACACCTTC. Its protein product is CAISADRGRTRANYGYTF.

CDR3 nucleotides: TGTGCCAGTAGCCCCCGGGGTCAGAACCTACGGGAGCAGTACTTC. Translation: CASSPRGQNLREQYF. This chain uses TRBV19 with TRBJ2-7; tentatively, D is TRBD2 (5 bases). V was trimmed by 6 bases and J by 7 bases, leaving 22 bases between them. Germline V gives CDR1 LNHDA, CDR2 SQIVND (reference sequence). The CDR3 runs 15 residues.

This sequence joins TRBV5-1 and TRBJ1-4, with unresolved D. Trimming took 2 bases from V and 0 from J, leaving 8 bases between them. The CDR3 extends over 15 amino acids. CDR1 is SGHRS and CDR2 is YFSETQ in the germline V gene. CDR3 in DNA: TGCGCCAGCAGCTTCAATTTGGCAACTAATGAAAAACTGTTTTTT. Translated: CASSFNLATNEKLFF. The full variable domain, rest sourced from reference TRBV5-1 and TRBJ1-4, is KAGVTQTPRYLIKTRGQQVTLSCSPISGHRSVSWYQQTPGQGLQFLFEYFSETQRNKGNFPGRFSGRQFSNSRSEMNVSTLELGDSALYLCASSFNLATNEKLFFGSGTQLSVL.

The chain carries TRBV13 and TRBJ2-5; 8 nucleotides align to TRBD1. The J call may be wrong; the DNA end is better matched by TRBJ2-7. In germline, CDR1 is PRHDT, CDR2 FYEKMQ (reference sequence). The CDR3 totals 13 residues. The CDR3, as DNA: TGTGCCAGCAGCTGGACAGGGTCGGCCGAGCAGTACTTC. Its protein is CASSWTGSAEQYF.

The chain employs TRBV27 and TRBJ2-1; TRBD2 aligns across 11 bases. There are 19 residues in the CDR3. The J segment lost 2 bases and the V segment lost 4 bases, leaving 13 bases of the junction unmatched. Germline lookup yields CDR1 MNHEY and CDR2 SMNVEV (reference sequence). This chain's CDR3 is CASSSPPSPGLAAYNEQFF. Here the CDR3 DNA reads TGTGCCAGCAGTTCCCCCCCGAGTCCGGGACTAGCGGCCTACAATGAGCAGTTCTTC.

The chain joins TRBV11-2 to TRBJ2-7; possibly TRBD2 for D (6 bases). The CDR3 runs 16 residues. Germline V gene data show CDR1 as SGHAT and CDR2 as FQNNGV. The V end was cut by 5 bases, the J end by 2 bases, with 19 bases between. The CDR3 sequence: CASSPPRDSGPYEQYF. CDR3 sequence (DNA): TGTGCCAGCAGCCCACCCCGGGACTCTGGTCCCTACGAGCAGTACTTC. Full variable domain (outside the CDR3, taken from reference TRBV11-2 and TRBJ2-7): EAGVAQSPRYKIIEKRQSVAFWCNPISGHATLYWYQQILGQGPKLLIQFQNNGVVDDSQLPKDRFSAERLKGVDSTLKIQPAKLEDSAVYLCASSPPRDSGPYEQYFGPGTRLTVT.

The chain uses TRBV5-5 and TRBJ2-7, with 10 bases identical to TRBD2. Losses at the gene ends were 2 bases for V and 4 bases for J; bases not matched to a gene: 6. The V gene's germline CDR1 is SGHKS and CDR2 YYEKEE (reference sequence). The CDR3 spans 15 residues. Here the CDR3 DNA reads TGTGCCAGCAGCTTAACTAGCGGGAAAGGGTACGAGCAGTACTTC. Its protein product is CASSLTSGKGYEQYF.

The chain recombines TRBV6-5 with TRBJ1-1, with D perhaps matching TRBD1 (5 bases). The V end lost 5 bases, the J end lost 4 bases, and 14 bases lay between the germline ends. The CDR3 is 14 amino acids. In germline, CDR1 is MNHEY, CDR2 SVGAGI. CDR3 amino acids: CASSVEGTSTEAFF. The CDR3 region has the DNA TGTGCCAGCAGTGTCGAGGGGACGAGCACTGAAGCTTTCTTT.

J is TRBJ1-6 and V is TRBV7-2, with a possible D match to TRBD1 (5 bases). V gave up 0 bases and J gave up 10 bases, with 16 bases separating them. Germline CDR1 SGHTA, CDR2 FQGNSA. CDR3 length equals 16 residues. CDR3 sequence (DNA): TGTGCCAGCAGCTTAGCGGGGAGGGGTGATGGGTCACCCCTCCACTTT. Translating gives CASSLAGRGDGSPLHF.

V usage is TRBV7-9 and J usage is TRBJ1-2; tentative D call: TRBD1 (6 bases). The CDR3 has 14 amino acids. From germline, CDR1 is SEHNR and CDR2 FQNEAQ (reference sequence). V lost 5 bases to trimming and J lost 2 bases, with 12 bases between them. CDR3 residues: CASSLGTQNYGYTF. The DNA of the CDR3 is TGTGCCAGCAGCCTAGGGACACAGAACTATGGCTACACCTTC.

This chain links TRBV6-5 with TRBJ2-7; D might be TRBD2 (6 bases). The CDR3 is 14 residues long. Trimming removed 3 bases from V and 2 bases from J, with 11 bases in between. In germline, CDR1 is MNHEY, CDR2 SVGAGI. The CDR3 DNA sequence: TGTGCCAGCAGTTATGGGGGGAGTGCCTACGAGCAGTACTTC. Translation: CASSYGGSAYEQYF.

Only one count was recorded for this clone. J is TRBJ1-1 and V is TRBV29-1, with 10 bases matching TRBD1. The germline gives CDR1 SQVTM, CDR2 ANQGSEA. This CDR3 comprises 12 residues. V dropped 4 bases and J dropped 7; count of bases not matched to a gene: 3. CDR3 amino acids: CSVGGQGIEAFF. CDR3 DNA: TGCAGCGTTGGGGGACAGGGGATTGAAGCTTTCTTT.

The chain is built from TRBV18 and TRBJ2-7; a possible D gene is TRBD2 (6 bases). CDR3 size: 14 residues. CDR1 and CDR2 (germline): KGHSH, LQKENI. With 3 bases removed from V and 0 bases from J, the gap between germline ends came to 9 bases. The CDR3 DNA is TGTGCCAGCTCACCCCAGGAGGGCTCCTACGAGCAGTACTTC. Translating gives CASSPQEGSYEQYF.